The next 21 T cell receptor beta chains were all read from a single sample in a study of identical twins. Via MiXCR, TCRdb re-called the 5' RACE reads, giving one row per CDR3 protein. The sample includes some 760,000 distinct CDR3 sequences, 15% to 20% of them seen just once. Separately, the same data were catalogued under a study of T cells expressing NK-cell markers.

The specimen sequenced was PBMCs. These receptors were obtained from a woman aged 18-29 years in good health.

This clonotype has more than one count but fewer than ten. This rearrangement joins TRBV5-1 to TRBJ2-2; 8 nucleotides align to TRBD2. The J segment lost 1 base and the V segment lost 1 base, leaving 3 bases of the junction unmatched. The CDR3 runs to 16 residues. Germline loops: CDR1 SGHRS, CDR2 YFSETQ. The CDR3 region is CASSLHLAGNTGELFF. The DNA of the CDR3 is TGCGCCAGCAGCTTGCACCTAGCGGGGAACACCGGGGAGCTGTTTTTT. Supplemented by reference TRBV5-1 and TRBJ2-2, the full variable domain reads KAGVTQTPRYLIKTRGQQVTLSCSPISGHRSVSWYQQTPGQGLQFLFEYFSETQRNKGNFPGRFSGRQFSNSRSEMNVSTLELGDSALYLCASSLHLAGNTGELFFGEGSRLTVL.

This rearrangement joins TRBV20-1 to TRBJ1-2; D gene ambiguous. V was shortened by 4 bases and J by 0 bases, with 12 bases between the two germline ends. The germline V gene has CDR1 DFQATT and CDR2 SNEGSKA (reference sequence). The CDR3 extends over 14 amino acids. The CDR3 loop reads CSAIKGITNYGYTF. CDR3 DNA: TGCAGTGCTATAAAGGGTATCACTAACTATGGCTACACCTTC.

The V call is TRBV24-1, the J call TRBJ2-3; TRBD1 agrees at 7 bases. The CDR3 spans 16 residues. From germline, CDR1 is KGHDR and CDR2 SFDVKD. V shed 4 bases, J shed 2 bases, and the junction held 8 bases outside the gene matches. Here the CDR3 reads CATSEDRDGSTDTQYF. In DNA form, the CDR3 reads TGTGCCACCAGTGAAGACAGGGACGGGTCCACAGATACGCAGTATTTT.

This clonotype was recorded a few times. The V and J genes are TRBV29-1 and TRBJ2-3, with unresolved D. CDR3 size: 10 residues. Germline values: CDR1 SQVTM, CDR2 ANQGSEA. The germline V and J ends were trimmed by 6 bases and 2 bases, with 3 bases remaining between them. The CDR3: CSVFTDTQYF. As DNA, the CDR3 is TGCAGCGTCTTCACAGATACGCAGTATTTT.

The sample holds a few counts of this clonotype. V usage is TRBV12-3 or TRBV12-4 and J usage is TRBJ1-1; 8 bases align to TRBD1. V trimming: 5 bases; J trimming: 6 bases; junction bases outside the gene matches: 14. This CDR3 comprises 16 residues. CDR3 loop: CASSDLIRQGRAEAFF. In DNA form, the CDR3 reads TGTGCCAGCAGTGACCTCATCCGACAGGGGAGGGCTGAAGCTTTCTTT.

V gene TRBV29-1 combines with J gene TRBJ1-6, with D possibly TRBD1 on 6 matching bases. The germline gives CDR1 SQVTM, CDR2 ANQGSEA. The CDR3 runs 14 residues. Trimming stripped 4 bases from V and 8 bases from J, with 15 bases between. The CDR3 region is CSVGEGGLDSPLHF. The CDR3 nucleotides are TGCAGCGTTGGCGAGGGGGGATTGGATTCACCCCTCCACTTT.

This clonotype was seen just once. The gene calls are TRBV10-3 and TRBJ2-3; 14 positions agree with TRBD2. The germline CDR1 and CDR2 sequences are ENHRY and SYGVKD. V lost 7 bases to trimming and J lost 4 bases; unmatched junction nucleotides: 10. This CDR3 has 17 residues. CDR3 in amino acids: CAIKTPTSGRVPDTQYF. CDR3 DNA sequence: TGTGCCATCAAAACCCCGACTAGCGGGAGGGTTCCAGATACGCAGTATTTT.

This sequence joins TRBV12-3 or TRBV12-4 and TRBJ2-2; D not certain. The germline V and J ends were trimmed by 3 bases and 5 bases, with 13 bases remaining between them. CDR3 size: 15 residues. The CDR3 DNA reads TGTGCCAGCAGTTTCTTAGGACGCCGGACCGGGGAGCTGTTTTTT. This translates into CASSFLGRRTGELFF.

This clonotype has a handful of counts. The V gene is TRBV3-1, the J gene TRBJ1-4; D remains unclear. CDR1 is LGHDT and CDR2 is YNNKEL in the germline V gene (reference sequence). This CDR3 comprises 13 residues. V dropped 2 bases and J dropped 1 base, with 2 bases sitting between them. The CDR3 DNA reads TGTGCCAGCAGCCAAAAAACTAATGAAAAACTGTTTTTT. The encoded protein is CASSQKTNEKLFF.

The table lists this clonotype with a few counts. The chain employs TRBV4-3 and TRBJ2-7; D may be TRBD1 (6 bases). The germline gives CDR1 LGHNA, CDR2 YSLEER. The CDR3 length is 14 residues. V lost 3 bases and J 2 bases, leaving 11 bases between the germline ends. CDR3: CASSQGADTYEQYF. For the CDR3, the DNA is TGCGCCAGCAGCCAGGGGGCGGATACCTACGAGCAGTACTTC.

The chain combines TRBV10-3 with TRBJ2-1; 11 positions match TRBD2. Germline loops: CDR1 ENHRY, CDR2 SYGVKD. The ends lost 5 bases at V and 3 bases at J; junction bases unmatched: 3. This CDR3 is built from 15 residues. The DNA of the CDR3 is TGTGCCATCAGTACTAGCGGGAGCATCTACAATGAGCAGTTCTTC. Translated, it gives CAISTSGSIYNEQFF.

The V and J genes are TRBV10-3 and TRBJ2-7; TRBD2 agrees at 12 bases. Germline V gene data show CDR1 as ENHRY and CDR2 as SYGVKD. Germline trimming cut 2 bases from V and 6 bases from J; bases unmatched to any gene: 5. The CDR3 length is 15 residues. CDR3 sequence: CAISELAGGPGEQYF. The CDR3 bases are TGTGCCATCAGTGAGCTAGCGGGAGGGCCGGGCGAGCAGTACTTC.

There are a few counts of this clonotype. The chain has TRBV6-2 or TRBV6-3 and TRBJ2-1; maybe TRBD1 (5 bases). Germline loops: CDR1 MNHEY, CDR2 SVGEGT. This CDR3 has 12 amino acids. The V and J ends lost 2 bases and 15 bases respectively, with 14 bases between them. CDR3 amino acids: CASSYQGISAFF. In nucleotides, the CDR3 is TGTGCCAGCAGTTACCAGGGTATCTCAGCGTTCTTC.

The chain uses TRBV4-3 and TRBJ2-5; no clear D. The V end was cut by 3 bases, the J end by 2 bases, with 7 bases between. The CDR3 runs 13 residues. The V gene's germline CDR1 is LGHNA and CDR2 YSLEER. The CDR3 is CASSHYGQETQYF. CDR3 nucleotide sequence: TGCGCCAGCAGCCATTACGGACAAGAGACCCAGTACTTC.

Only a few counts were recorded for this clonotype. This chain connects TRBV5-1 to TRBJ2-3, with D tentatively TRBD1 or TRBD2 (5 bases each). The CDR3 extends over 14 amino acids. The germline gives CDR1 SGHRS, CDR2 YFSETQ. Trimming stripped 2 bases from V and 3 bases from J, with 10 bases between. The CDR3 nucleotides read TGCGCCAGCAGCTTAAGAGGGGCAACAGATACGCAGTATTTT. Its translation is CASSLRGATDTQYF.

This clonotype occurred a few times. The genes are TRBV20-1 and TRBJ2-6; possible D gene TRBD1, 6 bases. V was shortened by 2 bases and J by 4 bases, with 12 bases between the two germline ends. The germline CDR1 and CDR2 sequences are DFQATT and SNEGSKA (reference sequence). The CDR3 runs to 15 residues. This CDR3 reads CSARNRASGANVLTF. The DNA of the CDR3 is TGCAGTGCTAGAAACAGGGCCTCCGGGGCCAACGTCCTGACTTTC.

This clonotype was counted between two and nine times. The chain carries TRBV20-1 and TRBJ2-2; D may be TRBD2 (7 bases). Germline CDR1 reads DFQATT; CDR2 reads SNEGSKA (reference sequence). The CDR3 loop spans 14 amino acids. V shed 6 bases and J shed 7 bases, with 18 bases lying between them. CDR3 bases: TGCAGTGCCCGACTCGGGGGGCCGAGCGGGGAGCTGTTTTTT. Amino acid sequence: CSARLGGPSGELFF.

This clonotype was observed a handful of times. This chain joins TRBV27 and TRBJ2-2, with 7 bases aligning to TRBD1. Germline assignment: CDR1 MNHEY and CDR2 SMNVEV (reference sequence). V was clipped by 0 bases and J by 6 bases; unmatched bases: 10. This CDR3 is 17 amino acids long. CDR3: CASSLSIGTVFSGELFF. The DNA for the CDR3 is TGTGCCAGCAGTTTATCCATTGGGACAGTCTTTTCCGGGGAGCTGTTTTTT.

This clonotype has just a few counts. The rearrangement links TRBV12-3 or TRBV12-4 to TRBJ2-2; D ambiguous. Trimming removed 5 bases from V and 1 base from J, with 17 bases in between. The CDR3 extends over 17 amino acids. The DNA of the CDR3 is TGTGCCAGCAGTCTGGCAGTAGCCGGGTTGAACACCGGGGAGCTGTTTTTT. Translating it yields CASSLAVAGLNTGELFF.

A few counts support this clonotype. The chain recombines TRBV20-1 with TRBJ2-1, with TRBD2 identical over 10 bases. From germline, CDR1 is DFQATT and CDR2 SNEGSKA (reference sequence). V lost 3 bases and J lost 8; bases outside the gene matches: 13. The CDR3 is 16 residues long. CDR3 DNA: TGCAGTGCTAGCGACCCTCCTAGCGGGAGTGTTTATGAGCAGTTCTTC. Its translation is CSASDPPSGSVYEQFF.

The genes are TRBV20-1 and TRBJ2-4; TRBD2 is a possible D gene (5 bases). CDR1 DFQATT and CDR2 SNEGSKA come from the germline V gene (reference sequence). V lost 4 bases and J lost 6, with 13 bases in between. This CDR3 has 13 residues. The CDR3 DNA is TGCAGTGCTATCCGGGAACCACTAAACATTCAGTACTTC. Residues: CSAIREPLNIQYF.